Given below is one T cell receptor (beta chain) in context. The antigen is unknown. V lost 2 bases and J lost 7, with 15 bases in between. This CDR3 has 15 residues. Germline CDR1 SEHNR, CDR2 FQNEAQ (reference sequence). Tens of thousands of T cell genomes, or approximately 200 ng DNA, went into the sorted-subset replicate PCRs. Generated by immunoSEQ multiplex PCR, the TCRdb table keeps only in-frame clones and is missing some. In the table there are about 2.3 million clones, 85% to 95% of which are singletons. This sample is part of a study of shared clonotypes between healthy human individuals. Whole-study context: The donor group consisted of two women and a few men, aged 18 to 49.

The donors were adults (healthy and HIV-negative) with no recent acute infections or vaccinations. Findings and limits, study-wide: Naive CD4 clonotypes overlapped across a handful of donors at about 5%.

The chain couples TRBV7-9 to TRBJ1-3; no clear D gene. The TCR sequence derives from a man between 18 and 29 years old in good health. Some clones in this sample may be carry-over from other donors' samples. The material sequenced was naive CD4+ T cells from PBMCs. Subset of the sample: CD45RA+ positively selected. The CDR3 nucleotides read TGTGCCAGCAGCTTACCAGGACCCCCGGGGAACACCATATATTTT. It yields the protein CASSLPGPPGNTIYF.